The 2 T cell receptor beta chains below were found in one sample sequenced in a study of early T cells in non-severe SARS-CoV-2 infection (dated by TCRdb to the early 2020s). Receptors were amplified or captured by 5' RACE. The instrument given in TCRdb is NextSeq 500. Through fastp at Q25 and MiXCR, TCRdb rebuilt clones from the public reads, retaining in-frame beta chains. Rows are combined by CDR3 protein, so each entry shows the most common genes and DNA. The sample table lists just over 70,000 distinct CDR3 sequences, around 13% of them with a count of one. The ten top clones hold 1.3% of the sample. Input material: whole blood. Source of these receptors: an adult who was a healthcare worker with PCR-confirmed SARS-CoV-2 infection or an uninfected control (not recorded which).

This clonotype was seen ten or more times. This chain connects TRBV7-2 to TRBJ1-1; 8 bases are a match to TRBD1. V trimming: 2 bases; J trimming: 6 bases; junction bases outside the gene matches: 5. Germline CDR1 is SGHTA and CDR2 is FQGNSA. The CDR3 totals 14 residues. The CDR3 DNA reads TGTGCCAGCAGCTTAAGGCAGGGGGCCGCTGAAGCTTTCTTT. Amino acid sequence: CASSLRQGAAEAFF.

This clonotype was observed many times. The CDR3 sequence: CASSFTAGNTGELFF. CDR3 nucleotides: TGTGCCAGCAGCTTCACTGCAGGGAACACCGGGGAGCTGTTTTTT. The gene calls are TRBV7-6 and TRBJ2-2, with D uncertain. Germline V gene data show CDR1 as SGHVS and CDR2 as FNYEAQ. The CDR3 loop spans 15 amino acids. V was shortened by 3 bases and J by 1 base, with 9 bases between the two germline ends. The complete variable domain, with remaining parts taken from reference TRBV7-6 and TRBJ2-2, reads GAGVSQSPRYKVTKRGQDVALRCDPISGHVSLYWYRQALGQGPEFLTYFNYEAQQDKSGLPNDRFSAERPEGSISTLTIQRTEQRDSAMYRCASSFTAGNTGELFFGEGSRLTVL.